Below, one T cell receptor (beta chain) is given with its context. These data originate in a study of T-cell memory formation after mild COVID-19. TCRdb ran MiXCR on the 5' RACE reads and lists one entry per CDR3 protein. The repertoire holds tens of thousands of distinct CDR3 sequences, with roughly 14% as singletons. Sequencing was performed on PBMCs or a T cell subset sorted from them (not recorded which). This clonotype originated in an adult woman who had mild COVID-19 (a few samples of this study predate the infection). Cell type and time point are not known.

As DNA, the CDR3 is TGTGCCAGCAGGCCTAGTCCGGGGAACTACGAGCAGTACTTC. Translating it yields CASRPSPGNYEQYF. This chain uses TRBV27 with TRBJ2-7; maybe TRBD2 (5 bases). The germline V gene has CDR1 MNHEY and CDR2 SMNVEV (reference sequence). V was pared by 6 bases and J by 3 bases, with 15 bases between. The CDR3 covers 14 residues.